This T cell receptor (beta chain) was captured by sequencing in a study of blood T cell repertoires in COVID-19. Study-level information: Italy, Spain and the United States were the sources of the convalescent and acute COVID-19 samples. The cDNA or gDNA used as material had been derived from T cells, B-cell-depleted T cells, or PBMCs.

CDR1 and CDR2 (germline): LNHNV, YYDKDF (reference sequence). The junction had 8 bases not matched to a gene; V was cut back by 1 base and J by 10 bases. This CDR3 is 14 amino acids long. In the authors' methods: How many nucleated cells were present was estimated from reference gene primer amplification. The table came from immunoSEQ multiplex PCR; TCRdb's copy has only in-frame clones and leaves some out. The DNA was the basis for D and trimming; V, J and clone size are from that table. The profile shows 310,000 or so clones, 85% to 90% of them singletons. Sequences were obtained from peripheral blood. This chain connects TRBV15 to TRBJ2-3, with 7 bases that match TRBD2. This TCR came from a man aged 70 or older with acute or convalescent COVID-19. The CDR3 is CATSRGGLYSAQYF. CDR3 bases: TGTGCCACCAGCAGAGGGGGACTATATTCGGCGCAGTATTTT.